This TCR beta chain was profiled in a study of blood T cell repertoires in COVID-19. Study-wide background: Collection of acute and convalescent COVID-19 samples took place in the United States, Italy and Spain.

This CDR3 has 13 amino acids. The germline gives CDR1 LNHDA, CDR2 SQIVND (reference sequence). V gave up 4 bases and J gave up 4 bases, with 7 bases separating them. The assay was immunoSEQ multiplex PCR, and TCRdb's table has in-frame clones only and misses some. The table has about 200,000 clones, about nine tenths seen once; the top ten hold nearly 4.5%. The clonotype was recovered from a man aged 50 to 60 with acute or convalescent COVID-19. V usage is TRBV19 and J usage is TRBJ1-4; D unclear. The sequencing sample was made of peripheral blood. The DNA for the CDR3 is TGTGCCAGTAGTACCAGGAATAATGAAAAACTGTTTTTT. This encodes CASSTRNNEKLFF.